At least ten counts were recorded for the clone carrying this T cell receptor (beta chain). Newly diagnosed hyperthyroidism, duration under 2 months, in patients aged 18 to 65. This entry comes from a study of T cells in Graves' hyperthyroidism and ophthalmopathy. V lost 2 bases, J lost 7 bases, and 3 bases stayed unmatched. Germline V lookup: CDR1 SGHDN, CDR2 FVKESK. The CDR3 has 14 amino acids. TCR beta CDR3 regions were amplified from RNA. The TCR CDR3 first-round RT-PCR relied on the HTBI primer set. TCRdb called the multiplex PCR reads again in MiXCR, with one record for every CDR3 protein. The data show some 620,000 distinct CDR3 sequences, roughly 17% seen once.

The chain is built from TRBV14 and TRBJ2-1; 9 bases align to TRBD1. The TCR sequence derives from a young woman with Graves' hyperthyroidism. The sequenced material came from blood. Here the CDR3 reads CASSQTGGWNEQFF. The DNA of the CDR3 is TGTGCCAGCAGCCAAACAGGGGGCTGGAATGAGCAGTTCTTC.